The 19 T cell receptor beta chains below all came from one sample that was sequenced in a study of cytomegalovirus exposure and HLA in healthy donors. The PCR employed 60 Vbeta primers together with 13 Jbeta primers. Generated by immunoSEQ multiplex PCR, the TCRdb table keeps only in-frame clones and is missing some. The sample has approximately 150,000 clones, roughly 68% seen once. Source material: PBMCs. These receptor sequences come from a man aged 55-75 years in good health and CMV-seronegative.

The rearrangement joins TRBV6-1 to TRBJ2-7, with TRBD2 as a possible D gene (5 bases). Trimming removed 3 bases from V and 2 bases from J, with 14 bases in between. Per germline, CDR1 MNHNS and CDR2 SASEGT. The CDR3 spans 15 residues. The CDR3 DNA reads TGTGCCAGCAGTGAGGCCGAACTAGATCCCTACGAGCAGTACTTC. Residues: CASSEAELDPYEQYF.

V usage is TRBV27 and J usage is TRBJ2-4, with a tentative D call TRBD2 (5 bases). V lost 5 bases, J lost 2 bases, and 25 bases lay in between. Germline V gives CDR1 MNHEY, CDR2 SMNVEV (reference sequence). This CDR3 comprises 19 residues. CDR3 in DNA: TGTGCCAGCAGTAAGTGGGAGAGCGTAAACCTTCTACCCAAAAACATTCAGTACTTC. Translated, it gives CASSKWESVNLLPKNIQYF.

The rearrangement joins TRBV19 to TRBJ1-1, with 8 bases aligning to TRBD1. CDR3 length: 14 amino acids. Per the germline V gene, CDR1 is LNHDA and CDR2 is SQIVND (reference sequence). J was trimmed by 2 bases and V by 6 bases; bases with no gene match: 5. In DNA form, the CDR3 reads TGTGCCAGTAGCTTACAGGGGGGTAACACTGAAGCTTTCTTT. It specifies CASSLQGGNTEAFF.

The V and J genes are TRBV5-1 and TRBJ2-2; TRBD2 aligns across 11 bases. CDR3 size: 20 residues. Germline values: CDR1 SGHRS, CDR2 YFSETQ. The junction had 18 bases not matched to a gene; V was cut back by 2 bases and J by 6 bases. This CDR3 is CASSLGLAGGHFLGAGELFF. CDR3 DNA: TGCGCCAGCAGCTTAGGGCTAGCGGGAGGCCACTTCCTTGGGGCCGGGGAGCTGTTTTTT. The variable domain in full, with the rest retrieved from reference TRBV5-1 and TRBJ2-2, is KAGVTQTPRYLIKTRGQQVTLSCSPISGHRSVSWYQQTPGQGLQFLFEYFSETQRNKGNFPGRFSGRQFSNSRSEMNVSTLELGDSALYLCASSLGLAGGHFLGAGELFFGEGSRLTVL.

This sequence joins TRBV19 and TRBJ1-1, with D perhaps matching TRBD1 (5 bases). V gave up 4 bases and J gave up 4 bases, with 16 bases separating them. CDR1 and CDR2 (germline): LNHDA, SQIVND (reference sequence). The CDR3 consists of 15 residues. The CDR3 here is CASSTPNWQGTEAFF. The CDR3 DNA reads TGTGCCAGTAGTACCCCAAATTGGCAGGGCACTGAAGCTTTCTTT.

This chain uses TRBV7-9 with TRBJ1-2; D gene uncertain. The CDR3 runs to 14 residues. Between the trimmed V and J ends, which lost 7 bases and 2 bases, there was a span of 14 bases. Looked up from germline, CDR1 is SEHNR and CDR2 is FQNEAQ (reference sequence). CDR3 amino acids: CASTPWRENYGYTF. The CDR3, as DNA: TGTGCCAGCACCCCCTGGAGGGAGAACTATGGCTACACCTTC.

The V call is TRBV16, the J call TRBJ1-3; 7 nucleotides agree with TRBD1. The V and J ends lost 0 bases and 0 bases, in that order; junction bases with no gene match: 2. Germline CDR1 is KGHSY and CDR2 is FQNENV. The CDR3 runs to 16 residues. CDR3 nucleotides: TGTGCCAGCAGCCAATCCCACAGGGGCTCTGGAAACACCATATATTTT. It translates to CASSQSHRGSGNTIYF.

This chain links TRBV2 with TRBJ2-1; D gene ambiguous. Between the trimmed V and J ends, which lost 2 bases and 15 bases, there was a span of 11 bases. Per the germline V gene, CDR1 is SNHLY and CDR2 is FYNNEI. This CDR3 contains 11 residues. The chain's CDR3 is CASSETGGRFF. The DNA for the CDR3 is TGTGCCAGCAGTGAAACGGGTGGCAGGTTCTTC.

The gene calls are TRBV7-9 and TRBJ2-2; TRBD1 is a possible D gene (5 bases). The CDR3 is made up of 13 amino acids. The V and J ends lost 11 bases and 1 base respectively, with 11 bases between them. Germline CDR1 reads SEHNR; CDR2 reads FQNEAQ (reference sequence). CDR3 DNA: TGTGCCCCCGAAAGGGGGAACACCGGGGAGCTGTTTTTT. It yields the protein CAPERGNTGELFF.

V and J are TRBV2 and TRBJ1-4; D uncertain. Germline V lookup: CDR1 SNHLY, CDR2 FYNNEI. Deletions cut 5 bases from V and 8 bases from J, with 12 bases between. The CDR3 sequence is 13 residues long. The DNA of the CDR3 is TGTGCCAGCAGTATACTACTTGGGGAAAAACTGTTTTTT. Its protein product is CASSILLGEKLFF. The whole variable domain, filled in from reference TRBV2 and TRBJ1-4, reads EPEVTQTPSHQVTQMGQEVILRCVPISNHLYFYWYRQILGQKVEFLVSFYNNEISEKSEIFDDQFSVERPDGSNFTLKIRSTKLEDSAMYFCASSILLGEKLFFGSGTQLSVL.

Concerning this clone itself: Other DNA sequences in this sample translate to the same CDR3. V is TRBV18 and J is TRBJ2-5, with TRBD2 as a possible D gene (5 bases). The CDR3 is 14 residues long. V dropped 0 bases and J dropped 2 bases, with 7 bases sitting between them. Germline values: CDR1 KGHSH, CDR2 LQKENI. The CDR3 spells CASSPPGVQETQYF. The DNA for the CDR3 is TGTGCCAGCTCACCACCGGGAGTTCAAGAGACCCAGTACTTC.

The chain uses TRBV5-1 and TRBJ2-7; TRBD2 matches 10 bases. This CDR3 is 17 amino acids long. Germline V gene lookup returns CDR1 SGHRS and CDR2 YFSETQ. Trimming took 1 base from V and 5 from J; bases not matched to a gene: 12. CDR3 in DNA: TGCGCCAGCAGCTTGTCCGGGACTAGCGCCGCTCCCGACGAGCAGTACTTC. This codes for CASSLSGTSAAPDEQYF.

The V and J genes are TRBV7-2 and TRBJ2-2, with 9 bases matching TRBD2. The V gene's germline CDR1 is SGHTA and CDR2 FQGNSA. This CDR3 contains 15 residues. Trimming took 5 bases from V and 7 from J; bases not matched to a gene: 8. The CDR3 DNA is TGTGCCAGCAGCCGACTAGCGGAGTTAGACGGGGAGCTGTTTTTT. Protein sequence: CASSRLAELDGELFF.

The chain has TRBV2 and TRBJ1-5; 8 bases agree with TRBD1. Germline V gives CDR1 SNHLY, CDR2 FYNNEI. The CDR3 extends over 14 amino acids. The junction had 8 bases not matched to a gene; V was cut back by 9 bases and J by 4 bases. This CDR3 reads CASRTGRNNQPQHF. CDR3 nucleotides: TGTGCCAGTCGGACAGGGCGAAATAATCAGCCCCAGCATTTT.

The chain combines TRBV9 with TRBJ2-7, with TRBD2 matching 11 bases. This CDR3 has 18 residues. After removal of 2 bases from V and 0 bases from J, the junction contained 10 bases not matched to a gene. Per the germline V gene, CDR1 is SGDLS and CDR2 is YYNGEE. The DNA of the CDR3 is TGTGCCAGCAGCGTGACTAGCGGGAAAGGGGGCGACTCCTACGAGCAGTACTTC. It yields the protein CASSVTSGKGGDSYEQYF.

The chain joins TRBV2 to TRBJ2-1, with 8 bases that match TRBD1. CDR3 length: 14 amino acids. Trimming cost V 1 base and J 15 bases; bases outside gene matches: 11. Germline assignment: CDR1 SNHLY and CDR2 FYNNEI. For the CDR3, the DNA is TGTGCCAGCAGTGAAGGGACAGGGACGACTCGTGTGTTCTTC. Translating gives CASSEGTGTTRVFF.

CDR3 sequence (DNA): TGCGCCAGCAGTGTCTTAAGGAGTCCTGGGGCCAACGTCCTGACTTTC. It yields the protein CASSVLRSPGANVLTF. This sequence joins TRBV4-1 and TRBJ2-6; D is ambiguous. Trimming cost V 6 bases and J 2 bases, with 14 bases left between them. Germline V gives CDR1 MGHRA, CDR2 YSYEKL. The CDR3 totals 16 residues.

The chain carries TRBV7-3 and TRBJ2-3, with TRBD2 matching 11 bases. V was pared by 3 bases and J by 2 bases, with 7 bases of the junction left unmatched. CDR3 length: 17 amino acids. The germline CDR1 and CDR2 sequences are SGHTA and FQGTGA. This CDR3 is CASSLTGLAVVTDTQYF. The CDR3 DNA reads as TGTGCCAGCAGCTTGACGGGACTAGCGGTGGTCACAGATACGCAGTATTTT.

V and J are TRBV30 and TRBJ2-2; no reliable D call. Germline V gives CDR1 GTSNPN, CDR2 SVGIG (reference sequence). V was clipped by 1 base and J by 2 bases, with 5 bases between them. CDR3 size: 13 residues. The CDR3 sequence is CAWSAHNTGELFF. CDR3 DNA: TGTGCCTGGAGTGCACATAACACCGGGGAGCTGTTTTTT.